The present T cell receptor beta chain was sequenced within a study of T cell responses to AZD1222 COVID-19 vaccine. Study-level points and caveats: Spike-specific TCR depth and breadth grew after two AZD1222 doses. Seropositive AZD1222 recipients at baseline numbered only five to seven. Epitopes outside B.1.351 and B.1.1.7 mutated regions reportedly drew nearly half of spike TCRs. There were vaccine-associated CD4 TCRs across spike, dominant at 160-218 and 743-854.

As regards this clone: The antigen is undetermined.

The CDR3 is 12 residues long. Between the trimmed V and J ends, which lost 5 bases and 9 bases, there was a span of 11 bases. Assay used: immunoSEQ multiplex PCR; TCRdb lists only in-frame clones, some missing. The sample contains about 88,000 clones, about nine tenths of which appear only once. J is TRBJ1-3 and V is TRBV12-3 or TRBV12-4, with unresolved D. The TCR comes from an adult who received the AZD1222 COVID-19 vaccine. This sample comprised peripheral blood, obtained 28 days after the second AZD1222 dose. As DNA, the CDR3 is TGTGCCAGCAGTATTTACCGGGGCACCATATATTTT. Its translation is CASSIYRGTIYF.